What follows describes a single T cell receptor (beta chain). The target antigen is unknown. The data were obtained in a study of T cells expressing NK-cell markers. Production of TCR beta cDNA relied on 5'RACE template switching with UMIs. TCRdb reanalyzed the 5' RACE reads, giving one entry per CDR3 protein sequence and no DNA. Found here are 450,000 to 600,000 distinct CDR3 sequences; the top ten clones hold around 4%. The CDR3 sequence is 15 residues long. Looked up from germline, CDR1 is DFQATT and CDR2 is SNEGSKA (reference sequence). Study outcomes and limitations: Whether the expanded NKG2C+ T cell clones recognized HCMV remained unclear. For four donors, these clonotypes were likewise the leading ones in the CD3+CD56-NKG2C+ fraction.

This TCR came from a man younger than 30 in good health. Sequenced material: blood T cells: a sorted CD56 or NKG2C T cell subset, CD4+ or CD8+ T cells, or bulk PBMC T cells (not recorded which). The chain links TRBV20-1 to TRBJ2-3; the D gene TCRdb calls, TRBD2, cannot be checked with no DNA. The CDR3 sequence is CSARDLTGDADTQYF.